These T cell receptor beta chains were read from a single sample in a study of Graves' ophthalmopathy and Graves' hyperthyroidism. MiXCR, run by TCRdb on the multiplex PCR reads, gives a single entry per CDR3 protein. The data show 350,000 to 400,000 distinct CDR3 sequences, with around 20% seen just once and around 1.5% held by the top ten. The specimen sequenced was peripheral blood. These receptors were taken from a woman aged 18-29 years with Graves' ophthalmopathy. Both conserved end residues are part of each CDR3. A D gene is named only where the DNA matches it firmly. Only part of the rows carry a size: once, few, many, or a class if the clone is expanded.

size	D	V	J	CDR3	DNA
many	.	TRBV18	TRBJ2-5	CASSPIGTEYQETQYF	TGTGCCAGCTCACCTATTGGGACGGAGTACCAAGAGACCCAGTACTTC
many	.	TRBV6-2/TRBV6-3	TRBJ1-2	CASSYNEYASGYTF	TGTGCCAGCAGCTACAATGAGTACGCCTCTGGCTACACCTTC
many	TRBD2	TRBV12-3/TRBV12-4	TRBJ2-2	CASSQTSGRAGELFF	TGTGCCAGCAGTCAGACTAGCGGGAGGGCCGGGGAGCTGTTTTTT
many	TRBD1	TRBV30	TRBJ1-1	CAWRKGGTARYEAFF	TGTGCCTGGAGGAAAGGCGGGACAGCGAGATATGAAGCTTTCTTT
.	TRBD1	TRBV20-1	TRBJ1-6	CSARRPGQIRSPLHF	TGCAGTGCTAGACGACCGGGACAGATAAGATCACCCCTCCACTTT
many	.	TRBV15	TRBJ1-5	CATSRDRDLGQPQHF	TGTGCCACCAGCAGAGATAGGGATCTTGGGCAGCCCCAGCATTTT
.	TRBD2	TRBV11-2	TRBJ2-5	CASSPGTSGEGEETQYF	TGTGCCAGCAGCCCAGGGACTAGCGGAGAGGGGGAAGAGACCCAGTACTTC
many	.	TRBV9	TRBJ1-1	CASSGAGAGTEAFF	TGTGCCAGCAGCGGAGCAGGGGCCGGCACTGAAGCTTTCTTT
many	TRBD1	TRBV4-2	TRBJ2-2	CASSQESGQVYTGELFF	TGTGCCAGCAGCCAAGAGTCGGGACAGGTTTACACCGGGGAGCTGTTTTTT
.	.	TRBV27	TRBJ2-2	CASSKGFGELFF	TGTGCCAGCTCTAAGGGGTTCGGGGAGCTGTTTTTT
.	TRBD2	TRBV6-2/TRBV6-3	TRBJ2-6	CASRREGSGANVLTF	TGTGCCAGCAGAAGGGAGGGCTCTGGGGCCAACGTCCTGACTTTC
many	.	TRBV14	TRBJ2-5	CASSHRDKEKETQYF	TGTGCCAGCAGCCACCGGGACAAGGAGAAAGAGACCCAGTACTTC
many	TRBD2	TRBV6-2/TRBV6-3	TRBJ2-2	CASSTSARASGELFF	TGTGCCAGCAGTACTAGCGCCCGGGCGTCCGGGGAGCTGTTTTTT
many	.	TRBV7-2	TRBJ2-7	CASSSSGGPYEQYF	TGTGCCAGCAGCTCATCGGGCGGGCCTTACGAGCAGTACTTC
many	.	TRBV7-9	TRBJ1-5	CASSLGPTTSQPQHF	TGTGCCAGCAGCTTAGGCCCGACAACCTCTCAGCCCCAGCATTTT
many	.	TRBV10-3	TRBJ1-1	CAISEFKEEAFF	TGTGCCATCAGTGAGTTCAAAGAAGAAGCTTTCTTT
.	TRBD2	TRBV19	TRBJ2-7	CASSTGTGRREGPYEQYF	TGTGCCAGTAGTACCGGGACGGGACGCCGGGAGGGCCCCTACGAGCAGTACTTC
many	TRBD1	TRBV6-5	TRBJ1-3	CASSLGQGSSGNTIYF	TGTGCCAGCAGTTTGGGACAGGGGAGCTCTGGAAACACCATATATTTT
many	TRBD1	TRBV11-1	TRBJ1-1	CASSLIRSRTGDTEAFF	TGTGCCAGCAGCTTAATTCGGAGTCGGACAGGGGACACTGAAGCTTTCTTT
many	.	TRBV29-1	TRBJ2-5	CSVHAWAEQETQYF	TGCAGCGTTCACGCCTGGGCAGAGCAAGAGACCCAGTACTTC
many	.	TRBV12-3/TRBV12-4	TRBJ1-1	CASSLSTDTEAFF	TGTGCCAGCAGTTTAAGTACAGACACTGAAGCTTTCTTT
many	.	TRBV5-1	TRBJ1-1	CASSHGTAWTEAFF	TGCGCCAGCAGCCACGGGACTGCCTGGACTGAAGCTTTCTTT
many	.	TRBV6-2/TRBV6-3	TRBJ2-2	CASSTYTGELFF	TGTGCCAGCAGTACTTACACCGGGGAGCTGTTTTTT
many	.	TRBV12-3/TRBV12-4	TRBJ1-5	CASSPKTGRLDQPQHF	TGTGCCAGCAGTCCAAAGACAGGACGTTTAGATCAGCCCCAGCATTTT
few	TRBD1	TRBV4-3	TRBJ2-7	CASSQVAGGGYEQYF	TGCGCCAGCAGCCAAGTGGCAGGGGGCGGCTACGAGCAGTACTTC
many	.	TRBV7-9	TRBJ2-2	CASSALTFEHGELFF	TGTGCCAGCAGCGCCCTAACATTTGAGCACGGGGAGCTGTTTTTT
many	.	TRBV7-9	TRBJ1-3	CASSLDRVSGNTIYF	TGTGCCAGCAGCTTAGATCGGGTCTCTGGAAACACCATATATTTT
few	.	TRBV6-5	TRBJ2-7	CASSYSGGRATYEQYF	TGTGCCAGCAGTTACTCCGGGGGCAGAGCAACCTACGAGCAGTACTTC
many	TRBD1	TRBV5-1	TRBJ2-7	CASSRDRAYEQYF	TGCGCCAGCAGCCGGGACAGGGCTTACGAGCAGTACTTC
.	.	TRBV4-1	TRBJ2-5	CASSRYSFQETQYF	TGCGCCAGCAGCAGGTACAGCTTCCAAGAGACCCAGTACTTC
many	.	TRBV27	TRBJ1-2	CASRAPSGLAGYTF	TGTGCCAGCCGAGCCCCCTCGGGCCTGGCAGGCTACACCTTC
once	TRBD1	TRBV12-3/TRBV12-4	TRBJ1-1	CASRLQGADTEAFF	TGTGCCAGCAGGCTACAGGGGGCGGACACTGAAGCTTTCTTT
many	TRBD1	TRBV20-1	TRBJ1-1	CSGTGLMKDTEAFF	TGCAGTGGGACAGGCCTAATGAAGGACACTGAAGCTTTCTTT
many	TRBD1	TRBV6-2/TRBV6-3	TRBJ1-2	CASSYPATGDINYGYTF	TGTGCCAGCAGTTACCCTGCGACAGGGGATATCAACTATGGCTACACCTTC
many	.	TRBV6-1	TRBJ1-5	CASLRDINQPQHF	TGTGCCAGCCTTAGGGACATCAATCAGCCCCAGCATTTT
.	.	TRBV28	TRBJ1-2	CASSPYERFSYGYTF	TGTGCCAGCAGTCCCTACGAAAGATTTAGCTATGGCTACACCTTC
many	.	TRBV6-1	TRBJ2-5	CASSGSETQYF	TGTGCCAGCAGTGGGTCAGAGACCCAGTACTTC
many	.	TRBV6-2/TRBV6-3	TRBJ2-5	CASGSPGQETQYF	TGTGCCAGCGGGTCCCCCGGCCAAGAGACCCAGTACTTC
many	.	TRBV12-3/TRBV12-4	TRBJ1-1	CASMTTENTEAFF	TGTGCCAGCATGACGACAGAGAACACTGAAGCTTTCTTT
many	TRBD1	TRBV28	TRBJ2-7	CASSLIGTGGFYEQYF	TGTGCCAGCAGTTTAATCGGGACAGGGGGCTTCTACGAGCAGTACTTC